These T cell receptor beta chains were read from a single sample in a study of beta chain features in type 1 diabetes. The assay was immunoSEQ multiplex PCR, and TCRdb's table has in-frame clones only and misses some. The sample consists of about 180,000 clones, less than 15% of them appearing once. Sequencing used central memory CD4+ T cells from blood. The receptors derive from a woman in her late teens or twenties in good health. Each CDR3 is given with its conserved first and last residue. Fields, in order: J gene, clone size, V gene, D gene, CDR3 protein, CDR3 DNA. D genes are given only for firm matches. Clone size, where shown, is once, few, many, or a class for clones that have expanded.

TRBJ2-1 few TRBV30 TRBD2 CAWSQGLEVNEQFF TGTGCCTGGAGCCAGGGACTAGAGGTCAATGAGCAGTTCTTC
TRBJ2-1 few TRBV4-2 . CASSPSGDNNEQFF TGTGCCAGCAGCCCCTCCGGGGATAACAATGAGCAGTTCTTC
TRBJ1-1 few TRBV14 . CASSRSGMNTEAFF TGTGCCAGCAGCCGGAGCGGCATGAACACTGAAGCTTTCTTT
TRBJ1-1 few TRBV28 TRBD1 CASDRDSNTEAFF TGTGCCAGCGACAGGGACTCGAACACTGAAGCTTTCTTT
TRBJ2-3 . TRBV19 TRBD1 CASSSDRRSTDTQYF TGTGCCAGTAGTTCGGACAGGAGGAGCACAGATACGCAGTATTTT
TRBJ2-7 . TRBV28 TRBD1 CASSFQGAPYEQYF TGTGCCAGCAGTTTTCAGGGGGCCCCCTACGAGCAGTACTTC
TRBJ2-1 few TRBV11-2 TRBD2 CASSPRLAGGLEQFF TGTGCCAGCAGCCCCCGACTAGCGGGAGGCCTCGAACAGTTCTTC
TRBJ1-5 few TRBV7-9 . CASSSSWGPHSNQPQHF TGTGCCAGCAGCTCCAGCTGGGGGCCTCATAGCAATCAGCCCCAGCATTTT
TRBJ2-2 many TRBV5-1 TRBD1 CASSSRTGSGELFF TGCGCCAGCAGCTCACGGACAGGGAGCGGGGAGCTGTTTTTT
TRBJ1-2 . TRBV29-1 . CSVLPTSGYGYTF TGCAGCGTCCTTCCGACTAGCGGCTATGGCTACACCTTC